These 3 T cell receptor beta chains originate from one sample sequenced in a study of T cell responses to AZD1222 COVID-19 vaccine. Only in-frame clones appear in the TCRdb table, and some are missing; sequencing was by immunoSEQ multiplex PCR. The repertoire consists of roughly 150,000 clones, with around 90% occurring once and the leading ten covering about 6.5%. Material: peripheral blood, obtained 28 days after the second AZD1222 dose. These TCRs come from an adult who received the AZD1222 COVID-19 vaccine.

The CDR3 loop is CASSHPRSYEQYF. For the CDR3, the DNA is TGTGCCAGCAGCCATCCCAGGAGCTACGAGCAGTACTTC. The chain employs TRBV3-1 (or the pseudogene TRBV3-2) and TRBJ2-7; no definite D call. Per the germline V gene, CDR1 is LGHDT and CDR2 is YNNKEL (reference sequence). Trimming left V 3 bases short and J 3 bases short, with 9 bases between. The CDR3 loop spans 13 amino acids.

V and J are TRBV12-1 and TRBJ2-7; TRBD2, the D gene given by the table, was not confirmed from the DNA. TRBV12-1 is listed as a pseudogene. This CDR3 comprises 18 residues. The CDR3 DNA is TGTGCCAGCAGCCAAGGGACTAGCGGGAGGACGATTCGCTACGAGCAGTACTTC. It translates to CASSQGTSGRTIRYEQYF.

The chain carries TRBV28 and TRBJ1-3, with unresolved D. Trimming shortened V by 6 bases and J by 0 bases, and 12 bases separated the two germline ends. This CDR3 spans 15 amino acids. Germline V gene sequence: CDR1 MDHEN, CDR2 SYDVKM. Here the CDR3 DNA reads TGTGCCAGCAGCCTACCGGGATTCTCTGGAAACACCATATATTTT. It codes for CASSLPGFSGNTIYF.